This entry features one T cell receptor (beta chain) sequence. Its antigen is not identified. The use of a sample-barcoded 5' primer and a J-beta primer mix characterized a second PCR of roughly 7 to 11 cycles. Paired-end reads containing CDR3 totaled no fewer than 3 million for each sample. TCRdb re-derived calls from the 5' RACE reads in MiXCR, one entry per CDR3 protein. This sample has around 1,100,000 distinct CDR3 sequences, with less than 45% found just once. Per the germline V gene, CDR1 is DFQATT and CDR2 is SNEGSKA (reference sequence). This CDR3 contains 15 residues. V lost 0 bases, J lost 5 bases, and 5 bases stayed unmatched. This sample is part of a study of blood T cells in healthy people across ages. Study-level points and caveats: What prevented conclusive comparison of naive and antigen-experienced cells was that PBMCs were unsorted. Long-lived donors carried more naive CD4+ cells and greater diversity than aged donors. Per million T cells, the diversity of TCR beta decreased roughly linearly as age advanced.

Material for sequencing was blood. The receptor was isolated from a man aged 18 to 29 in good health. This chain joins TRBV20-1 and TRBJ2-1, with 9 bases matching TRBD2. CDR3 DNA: TGCAGTGCTAGAGATGAGGCGGGGGGGAACAATGAGCAGTTCTTC. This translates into CSARDEAGGNNEQFF.